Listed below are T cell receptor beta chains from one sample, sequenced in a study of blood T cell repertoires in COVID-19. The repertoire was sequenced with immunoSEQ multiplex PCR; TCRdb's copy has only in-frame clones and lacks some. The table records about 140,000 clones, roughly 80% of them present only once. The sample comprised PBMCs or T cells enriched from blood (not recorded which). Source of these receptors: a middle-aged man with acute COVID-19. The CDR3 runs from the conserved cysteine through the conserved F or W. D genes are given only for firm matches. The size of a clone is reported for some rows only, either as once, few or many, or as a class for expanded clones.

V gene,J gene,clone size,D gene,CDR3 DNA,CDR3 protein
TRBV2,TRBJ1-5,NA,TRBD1,TGTGCCAGCAGCCCCGACAGGGTGAGCAATCAGCCCCAGCATTTT,CASSPDRVSNQPQHF
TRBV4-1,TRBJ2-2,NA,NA,TGCGCCAGCAGCCAAGCACTGCGGGTCGGGGAGCTGTTTTTT,CASSQALRVGELFF
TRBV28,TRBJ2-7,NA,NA,TGTGCCAGCAGTTTTGGGGCCTTGTCCTCGCGCGAGCAGTACTTC,CASSFGALSSREQYF
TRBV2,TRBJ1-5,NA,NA,TGTGCCAGCAGCCGGACTCAACTTACGGCTAATCAGCCCCAGCATTTT,CASSRTQLTANQPQHF
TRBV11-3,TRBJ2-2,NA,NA,TGTGCCAGCAGCTTTGGGAGGACCGGGGAGCTGTTTTTT,CASSFGRTGELFF
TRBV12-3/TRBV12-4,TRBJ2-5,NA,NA,TGTGCCAGCAGTTCGACAGGCCAAGAGACCCAGTACTTC,CASSSTGQETQYF
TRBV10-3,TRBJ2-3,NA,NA,TGTGCCATCAGTGAGTCGCGAACCGAAGCAGATACGCAGTATTTT,CAISESRTEADTQYF
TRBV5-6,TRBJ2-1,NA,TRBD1,TGTGCCAGCAGCTTTAGACAGGGCAATGAGCAGTTCTTC,CASSFRQGNEQFF
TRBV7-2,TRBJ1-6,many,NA,TGTGCCAGCAGCCCCTCCAGGGGAAATAATTCACCCCTCCACTTT,CASSPSRGNNSPLHF
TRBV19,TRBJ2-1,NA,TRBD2,TGTGCCAGGGACCCGGTCCGCGGGGGGCGCGAGAATGAGCAGTTCTTC,CARDPVRGGRENEQFF
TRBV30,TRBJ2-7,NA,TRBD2,TGTGCCTGGAGGGACGGGAGGGGGACCTACGAGCAGTACTTC,CAWRDGRGTYEQYF
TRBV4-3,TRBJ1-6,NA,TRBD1,TGCGCCAGCAGCCATGGGACAGCCAGATCGGCCCTCCACTTT,CASSHGTARSALHF
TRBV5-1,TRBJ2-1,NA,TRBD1,TGCGCCAGCAGCTTCCGGGGACAGGGATATGAGCAGTTCTTC,CASSFRGQGYEQFF
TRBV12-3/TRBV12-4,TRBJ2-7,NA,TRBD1,TGTGCCAGCAGTGGGGACAGAATCTACGAGCAGTACTTC,CASSGDRIYEQYF
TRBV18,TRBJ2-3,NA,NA,TGTGCCAGCTCACCTAGGGACTCCACAGATACGCAGTATTTT,CASSPRDSTDTQYF
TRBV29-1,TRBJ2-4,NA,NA,TGCAGCGTTGAAGATTCCCCCCTAAACATTCAGTACTTC,CSVEDSPLNIQYF
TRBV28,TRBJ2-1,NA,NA,TGTGCCAGCAGTTTAGGTTGGAGGGAGCAGTTCTTC,CASSLGWREQFF
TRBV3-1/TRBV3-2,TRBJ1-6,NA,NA,TGTGCCAGCAGCCATCAGGGTAATAATTCACCCCTCCACTTT,CASSHQGNNSPLHF
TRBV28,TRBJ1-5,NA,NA,TGTGCCAGCAGTTTAATGGCAGGGGTTAGCAATCAGCCCCAGCATTTT,CASSLMAGVSNQPQHF
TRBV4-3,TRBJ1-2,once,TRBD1,TGCGCCAGCAGCCAAGATTGGCCTCAGGGGGGTGTTTACTATGGCTACACCTTC,CASSQDWPQGGVYYGYTF
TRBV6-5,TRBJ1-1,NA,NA,TGTGCCAGCACCCTCAGTCAGGGGTCGGTCACTGAAGCTTTCTTT,CASTLSQGSVTEAFF
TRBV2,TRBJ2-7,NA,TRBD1,TGTGCCAGCAGTCTAAACAGGGGGCGGAGAGAGCAGTACTTC,CASSLNRGRREQYF
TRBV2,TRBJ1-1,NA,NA,TGTGCCAGCAGTGGAAGTCGTCAGGGTGGAGATACTGAAGCTTTCTTT,CASSGSRQGGDTEAFF
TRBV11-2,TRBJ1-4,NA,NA,TGTGCCAGCAGCCCCGACAGAATTAATGAAAAACTGTTTTTT,CASSPDRINEKLFF
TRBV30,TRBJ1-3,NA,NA,TGTGCCTCCCGAGGGGGAAACACCATATATTTT,CASRGGNTIYF
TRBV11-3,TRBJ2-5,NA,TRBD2,TGTGCCAGCAGTTCCAGCGGGGGCACCCAAGAGACCCAGTACTTC,CASSSSGGTQETQYF
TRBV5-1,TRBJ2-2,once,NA,TGCGCCAGTTCACCTGAGGACTTGAACACCGGGGAGCTGTTTTTT,CASSPEDLNTGELFF
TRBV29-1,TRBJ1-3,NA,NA,TGCAGCGTTGCCGGACAGGGAAACACCATATATTTT,CSVAGQGNTIYF
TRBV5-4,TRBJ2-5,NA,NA,TGTGCCAGCAGTCCGGCCGGGCAAGAGACCCAGTACTTC,CASSPAGQETQYF
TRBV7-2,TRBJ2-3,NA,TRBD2,TGTGCCAGCACCTCAACGGGGGGGCGGGTCACAGATACGCAGTATTTT,CASTSTGGRVTDTQYF
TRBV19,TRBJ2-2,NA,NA,TGTGCCAGTAGTGAGCGGCTTACAGACACCGGGGAGCTGTTTTTT,CASSERLTDTGELFF
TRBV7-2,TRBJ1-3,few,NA,TGTGCCAGCAGCGGAAACAGGGATGGTTCTGGAAACACCATATATTTT,CASSGNRDGSGNTIYF
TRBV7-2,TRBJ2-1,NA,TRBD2,TGTGCCAGCAGCCCCCGGCGCCCCGGGACTAGGACCCATGAGCAGTTCTTC,CASSPRRPGTRTHEQFF
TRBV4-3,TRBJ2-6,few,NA,TGCGCCAGCAGCCAAGATTACAGTGCCTCTGGGGCCAACGTCCTGACTTTC,CASSQDYSASGANVLTF
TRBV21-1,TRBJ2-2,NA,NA,TGTGCCAGGCCTGAGGGACAGGGGGACGAAACCGGGGAGCTGTTTTTT,CARPEGQGDETGELFF
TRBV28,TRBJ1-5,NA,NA,TGTGCCAGCAGTCCCGGGGGGGAGCCCCAGCATTTT,CASSPGGEPQHF
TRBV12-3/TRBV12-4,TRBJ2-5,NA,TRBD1,TGTGCCAGCAGTCGGGGACAGGAGGAGACCCAGTACTTC,CASSRGQEETQYF
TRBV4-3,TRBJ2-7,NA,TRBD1,TGCGCCAGCAGCCAAGGGGACAGAGGATTAATTGACGAGCAGTACTTC,CASSQGDRGLIDEQYF
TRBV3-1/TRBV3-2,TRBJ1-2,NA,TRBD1,TGTGCCAGCAGCCCCGACCCCGGACAGGGGGCCAGCTATGGCTACACCTTC,CASSPDPGQGASYGYTF
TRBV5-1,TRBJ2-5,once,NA,TGCGCCAGCAGCTTACAGGAGACCCAGTACTTC,CASSLQETQYF
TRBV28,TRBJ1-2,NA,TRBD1,TGTGCCAGCATACTCGACAGGGGGAAGAAAGCTAGCAACTATGGCTACACCTTC,CASILDRGKKASNYGYTF
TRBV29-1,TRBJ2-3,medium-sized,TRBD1,TGCAGCGTCGGGACCACAGGGGGCTTTACAGATACGCAGTATTTT,CSVGTTGGFTDTQYF
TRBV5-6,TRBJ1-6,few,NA,TGTGCCAGCAGCTTGGGTTCAGGGTCGGCACCCCTCCACTTT,CASSLGSGSAPLHF